This entry is about one T cell receptor beta chain. Its antigen is currently unknown. This sample was included in a study of OX40 agonist ivuxolimab in advanced cancers. About the research overall: Ivuxolimab is an agonistic anti-OX40 (CD134) antibody, and patients were treated with it.

Clones were read by immunoSEQ multiplex PCR, and TCRdb kept only the in-frame ones, dropping some. The sample consists of around 100,000 clones, roughly 90% of them appearing once. Study observations and caveats: At 0.1 to 3.0 mg/kg, clonal expansion of CD4+ and CD8+ blood T cells had occurred by week 6. Partial responders receiving 0.1-3.0 mg/kg showed among the lowest clonal expansion.

The sequence came from an adult with an advanced solid tumor such as melanoma, head and neck, liver or kidney cancer. Specimen: CD4+ or CD8+ T cells sorted from blood, collected in a trial of the OX40 agonist ivuxolimab.

CDR3 amino acids: CASSLAGGEQYF. CDR3 bases: TGTGCCAGTAGCCTAGCGGGGGGCGAGCAGTACTTC. V gene TRBV19 combines with J gene TRBJ2-5; 11 positions match TRBD2. The last part of the DNA fits TRBJ2-7 better; the J call may be wrong. The CDR3 covers 12 residues. Germline V lookup: CDR1 LNHDA, CDR2 SQIVND (reference sequence).